A selection of T cell receptor beta chains follows, all from one sample in a study of blood T cell repertoires in COVID-19. Libraries were prepared by immunoSEQ multiplex PCR; TCRdb keeps only in-frame clonotypes and omits some of them. The top ten hold about 6% of the sample, which has around 200,000 clones, around 86% seen once. The sequencing input was PBMCs or T cells enriched from blood (not recorded which). These TCRs come from a man aged 40-55 years with acute COVID-19. CDR3s include the opening cysteine and the closing phenylalanine or tryptophan. The order of the fields is V gene, J gene, D gene, clone size, CDR3 protein, CDR3 DNA. The D gene is left open where the match is weak. For some rows the clone size is stated as once, few or many, or as a class when expanded; others skip it.

>TRBV23-1|TRBJ1-5|TRBD1|.
CASSQSKGGASKKTQPQHF
TGCGCCAGCAGTCAATCGAAAGGGGGCGCGTCCAAGAAAACACAGCCCCAGCATTTT
>TRBV27|TRBJ2-7|.|few
CASRRAEISYEQYF
TGTGCCAGCAGGCGGGCGGAAATCTCCTACGAGCAGTACTTC
>TRBV5-8|TRBJ1-2|.|.
CASSLQGDSSFRTF
TGTGCCAGCAGCTTGCAGGGTGATTCTTCTTTTCGCACCTTC
>TRBV7-2|TRBJ2-1|TRBD1|.
CASSLSQGAYNEQFF
TGTGCCAGCAGCTTATCTCAGGGGGCCTACAATGAGCAGTTCTTC
>TRBV3-1/TRBV3-2|TRBJ2-5|.|once
CASSQGPGQETQYF
TGTGCCAGCAGCCAAGGGCCGGGCCAAGAGACCCAGTACTTC
>TRBV4-1|TRBJ2-1|TRBD1|.
CASSHTRGRGYNEQFF
TGCGCCAGCAGCCATACAAGGGGGCGAGGGTACAATGAGCAGTTCTTC
>TRBV5-1|TRBJ2-1|TRBD2|once
CASSQGAGGSNEQFF
TGCGCCAGCAGCCAGGGAGCGGGAGGATCGAATGAGCAGTTCTTC
>TRBV5-1|TRBJ2-7|TRBD2|.
CASMKKRDSYEQYF
TGCGCCAGCATGAAAAAGCGGGACTCCTACGAGCAGTACTTC
>TRBV3-1/TRBV3-2|TRBJ1-2|.|.
CASSQGQSYGYTF
TGTGCCAGCAGCCAAGGACAGTCCTATGGCTACACCTTC
>TRBV2|TRBJ1-2|TRBD1|.
CASTTGTGGIHGHTF
TGTGCCAGCACCACTGGGACAGGGGGCATCCATGGCCACACCTTC
>TRBV28|TRBJ1-1|TRBD1|.
CASIWDRENTEAFF
TGTGCCAGCATCTGGGACAGGGAGAACACTGAAGCTTTCTTT
>TRBV5-5|TRBJ1-1|.|.
CAGSIRVSSREAFF
TGTGCCGGATCCATCCGCGTATCTTCTAGGGAAGCTTTCTTT
>TRBV14|TRBJ1-1|.|.
CASSQIEQQLNTEAFF
TGTGCCAGCAGCCAGATAGAACAGCAACTGAACACTGAAGCTTTCTTT
>TRBV21-1|TRBJ2-1|.|.
CASSKVRGLAGVFQFF
TGTGCCAGCAGCAAAGTAAGGGGACTAGCGGGAGTGTTTCAGTTCTTC
>TRBV5-1|TRBJ2-3|TRBD2|.
CASGGTSGLADTQYF
TGCGCCAGCGGCGGGACTAGCGGCCTGGCAGATACGCAGTATTTT
>TRBV5-1|TRBJ2-7|TRBD1|.
CASSTGQGVYEQYF
TGCGCCAGCAGCACAGGACAGGGTGTGTACGAGCAGTACTTC
>TRBV30|TRBJ1-3|TRBD1|.
CACGRQGSGNTIYF
TGTGCCTGTGGTAGACAGGGGTCTGGAAACACCATATATTTT
>TRBV10-1|TRBJ2-7|TRBD1|once
CASSPDRVRQYF
TGCGCCAGCAGCCCCGACAGGGTCAGGCAGTACTTC
>TRBV6-6|TRBJ1-5|.|.
CASSLGSQPQHF
TGTGCCAGCAGTTTGGGGAGCCAGCCCCAGCATTTT
>TRBV7-2|TRBJ2-3|TRBD1|.
CASSLDRGADTQYF
TGTGCCAGCAGCCTCGACAGGGGGGCAGATACGCAGTATTTT
>TRBV6-5|TRBJ2-1|TRBD2|.
CASRPTSGAYNEQFF
TGTGCCAGCAGACCGACTAGCGGGGCTTACAATGAGCAGTTCTTC
>TRBV19|TRBJ2-2|.|.
CASSTLGGGELFF
TGTGCCAGTAGTACGCTCGGAGGAGGAGAGCTGTTTTTT
>TRBV27|TRBJ2-1|TRBD2|.
CASSQYFGLAGVNEQFF
TGTGCCAGCAGTCAATACTTTGGGCTAGCGGGAGTCAATGAGCAGTTCTTC
>TRBV19|TRBJ2-3|TRBD1|.
CASSVDRDQTQYF
TGTGCCAGTAGTGTCGACAGGGATCAGACGCAGTATTTT
>TRBV3-1/TRBV3-2|TRBJ2-1|TRBD2|.
CASSQTGLAGGDEQFF
TGTGCCAGCAGCCAAACCGGACTAGCGGGAGGGGATGAGCAGTTCTTC
>TRBV4-1|TRBJ2-3|.|.
CASSQDSRDTDTQYF
TGCGCCAGCAGCCAAGATTCCCGGGACACAGATACGCAGTATTTT
>TRBV7-2|TRBJ2-1|TRBD2|.
CASSLGGTSGRKYNEQFF
TGTGCCAGCAGCTTAGGAGGGACTAGCGGGAGAAAATACAATGAGCAGTTCTTC
>TRBV10-3|TRBJ2-2|TRBD2|.
CAIRASGRAGELFF
TGTGCCATCAGGGCTAGCGGGAGAGCCGGGGAGCTGTTTTTT
>TRBV7-3|TRBJ2-3|.|.
CASSSVQGTDTQYF
TGTGCCAGCAGCTCGGTACAGGGCACAGATACGCAGTATTTT
>TRBV19|TRBJ1-1|.|.
CASSRRQDSTEAFF
TGTGCCAGTAGTAGACGACAGGATTCAACTGAAGCTTTCTTT
>TRBV6-6|TRBJ2-5|TRBD2|.
CASSYSLAGNMRTQYF
TGTGCCAGCAGTTACTCACTAGCGGGGAACATGAGGACCCAGTACTTC
>TRBV29-1|TRBJ2-2|.|.
CSVGWQATGELFF
TGCAGCGTTGGGTGGCAGGCCACCGGGGAGCTGTTTTTT
>TRBV5-1|TRBJ2-3|.|.
CASSLAGKPTDTQYF
TGCGCCAGCAGCTTGGCCGGGAAGCCCACAGATACGCAGTATTTT
>TRBV4-3|TRBJ2-2|TRBD1|.
CASSPGTGANTGELFF
TGCGCCAGCAGCCCCGGGACAGGGGCGAACACCGGGGAGCTGTTTTTT
>TRBV28|TRBJ1-6|TRBD1|.
CASSRATGTANSPLHF
TGTGCCAGCAGTCGAGCGACCGGGACAGCCAATTCACCCCTCCACTTT
>TRBV11-2|TRBJ2-7|.|.
CASSFGSRASTYEQYF
TGTGCCAGCAGCTTCGGGTCCCGCGCGTCGACTTACGAGCAGTACTTC
>TRBV6-2/TRBV6-3|TRBJ1-6|TRBD1|once
CASSYLGTGGSPLHF
TGTGCCAGCAGTTACCTCGGGACAGGAGGCTCACCCCTCCACTTT
>TRBV28|TRBJ1-6|.|few
CASSLGATGSLLHF
TGTGCCAGCAGTTTGGGGGCCACAGGGTCCCTCCTCCACTTT
>TRBV2|TRBJ1-2|.|.
CASSSGGRYGYTF
TGTGCCAGCAGCTCGGGGGGCCGCTATGGCTACACCTTC
>TRBV27|TRBJ1-5|TRBD1|.
CASAETGENQPQHF
TGTGCCAGTGCTGAGACAGGGGAAAATCAGCCCCAGCATTTT
>TRBV7-9|TRBJ1-2|TRBD1|.
CASSLQGVYGYTF
TGTGCCAGCAGCCTACAGGGGGTCTATGGCTACACCTTC
>TRBV19|TRBJ2-6|.|once
CASSMYSGSGANVLTF
TGTGCCAGTAGTATGTACTCCGGCTCTGGGGCCAACGTCCTGACTTTC
>TRBV7-9|TRBJ1-2|TRBD1|.
CASSFGTGNYGYTF
TGTGCCAGCAGCTTTGGGACAGGGAACTATGGCTACACCTTC
>TRBV7-2|TRBJ2-1|.|.
CASSLEAYLNEQFF
TGTGCCAGCAGCTTAGAAGCCTATCTAAATGAGCAGTTCTTC
>TRBV5-1|TRBJ1-1|.|few
CASSSGQPNTEAFF
TGCGCCAGCAGCTCCGGACAGCCGAACACTGAAGCTTTCTTT